The 27 T cell receptor beta chains below all came from one sample that was sequenced in a study of long-term antiretroviral therapy in people with HIV. The assay, immunoSEQ v3.0, was run at survey level. Method: immunoSEQ multiplex PCR; TCRdb's copy keeps in-frame clones and lacks some. This table holds 20,000 to 30,000 clones, 75% to 85% found once. Sequencing was performed on unsorted PBMCs, taken 3 years after starting antiretroviral therapy. The receptor set was obtained from a man in his fifties or sixties with HIV.

The chain carries TRBV4-1 and TRBJ2-5; D is possibly TRBD2 (5 bases). Per germline, CDR1 MGHRA and CDR2 YSYEKL. This CDR3 has 14 residues. V dropped 4 bases and J dropped 5 bases, with 14 bases sitting between them. The CDR3, as DNA: TGCGCCAGCAGCCTAGATTGGGCTAGCGAGACCCAGTACTTC. It specifies CASSLDWASETQYF.

The gene calls are TRBV19 and TRBJ2-7, with 13 bases that match TRBD2. The CDR3 loop spans 19 amino acids. Germline V gene data show CDR1 as LNHDA and CDR2 as SQIVND (reference sequence). J was trimmed by 0 bases and V by 4 bases; bases with no gene match: 12. CDR3 loop: CASSTRTSGSGTTSYEQYF. DNA for the CDR3: TGTGCCAGTAGTACCCGGACTAGCGGGAGTGGGACGACCTCCTACGAGCAGTACTTC.

The chain combines TRBV19 with TRBJ1-3, with 8 bases matching TRBD1. Germline CDR1 LNHDA, CDR2 SQIVND (reference sequence). This CDR3 is built from 17 residues. The junction had 11 bases not matched to a gene; V was cut back by 7 bases and J by 0 bases. CDR3: CASTWDRLTISGNTIYF. CDR3 DNA: TGTGCCAGTACTTGGGACAGGTTGACCATCTCTGGAAACACCATATATTTT.

The chain recombines TRBV7-2 with TRBJ2-7; possibly TRBD2 for D (7 bases). Germline CDR1 is SGHTA and CDR2 is FQGNSA. This CDR3 spans 16 amino acids. The V end lost 6 bases, the J end lost 4 bases, and 22 bases lay between the germline ends. DNA for the CDR3: TGTGCCAGCAGTAAAGCTTTGGGGGGCGGGAGTTACGAGCAGTACTTC. This translates into CASSKALGGGSYEQYF.

The chain links TRBV7-2 to TRBJ1-1; the match to TRBD1 covers 10 bases. Germline V gene data show CDR1 as SGHTA and CDR2 as FQGNSA. V shed 3 bases, J shed 4 bases, and the junction held 2 bases outside the gene matches. The CDR3 runs 14 residues. The CDR3: CASSLRTGGTEAFF. The CDR3 bases are TGTGCCAGCAGCTTGAGGACAGGGGGCACTGAAGCTTTCTTT.

The chain carries TRBV28 and TRBJ1-2; no firm D call. This CDR3 spans 16 amino acids. V lost 5 bases and J lost 1, with 17 bases in between. CDR1 is MDHEN and CDR2 is SYDVKM in the germline V gene. This chain's CDR3 is CASSLYPPELNYGYTF. For the CDR3, the DNA is TGTGCCAGCAGTCTATATCCCCCAGAGCTTAACTATGGCTACACCTTC.

This sequence joins TRBV5-5 and TRBJ1-4; D is uncertain. The ends were cut back, 4 bases at V and 4 bases at J, with 8 bases in the middle. Per the germline V gene, CDR1 is SGHKS and CDR2 is YYEKEE (reference sequence). The CDR3 length is 13 residues. In nucleotides, the CDR3 is TGTGCCAGCAGCCCGCGAAGTAATGAAAAACTGTTTTTT. Protein sequence: CASSPRSNEKLFF.

The V and J genes are TRBV29-1 and TRBJ2-4; tentatively, D is TRBD1 (6 bases). The CDR3 extends over 14 amino acids. Germline V lookup: CDR1 SQVTM, CDR2 ANQGSEA. Trimming stripped 6 bases from V and 0 bases from J, with 12 bases between. The CDR3 region has the DNA TGCAGCGTGGGAGACAGGAGAGCCAAAAACATTCAGTACTTC. Translating it yields CSVGDRRAKNIQYF.

The chain joins TRBV6-5 to TRBJ2-7, with 7 bases matching TRBD2. The germline CDR1 and CDR2 sequences are MNHEY and SVGAGI. The length of the CDR3 is 11 residues. The junction had 2 bases not matched to a gene; V was cut back by 1 base and J by 11 bases. The DNA of the CDR3 is TGTGCCAGCAGTTACTTGGGGGGGGAGTACTTC. Translating gives CASSYLGGEYF.

The chain links TRBV27 to TRBJ2-7, with D perhaps TRBD1 or TRBD2 (5 bases each). Germline V gene data show CDR1 as MNHEY and CDR2 as SMNVEV (reference sequence). Trimming removed 4 bases from V and 6 bases from J, with 7 bases in between. The CDR3 contains 11 residues. The CDR3 loop reads CASSYGGEQYF. In DNA form, the CDR3 reads TGTGCCAGCAGTTATGGGGGCGAGCAGTACTTC.

The chain combines TRBV6-5 with TRBJ2-7, with TRBD2 matching over 11 bases. The J segment lost 7 bases and the V segment lost 5 bases, leaving 7 bases of the junction unmatched. This CDR3 spans 14 amino acids. Germline loops: CDR1 MNHEY, CDR2 SVGAGI. CDR3 nucleotide sequence: TGTGCCAGCAGTCCAGGACTAGCGGGCAGGGAGCAGTACTTC. Translated, it gives CASSPGLAGREQYF.

The chain has TRBV10-1 and TRBJ1-1; TRBD1 matches at 7 bases. Trimming removed 3 bases from V and 5 bases from J; junction bases left unmatched: 6. Germline values: CDR1 WNHNN, CDR2 SYGVQD (reference sequence). There are 14 residues in the CDR3. The CDR3: CASSDQTGSTEAFF. The CDR3 region has the DNA TGCGCCAGCAGTGACCAGACAGGGTCAACTGAAGCTTTCTTT.

The chain employs TRBV15 and TRBJ1-5; D possibly corresponds to TRBD1 (5 bases). CDR3 length: 15 residues. V shed 0 bases and J shed 9 bases, with 15 bases lying between them. The germline gives CDR1 LNHNV, CDR2 YYDKDF (reference sequence). CDR3 sequence: CATSREGPGQSPQHF. The CDR3 DNA reads as TGTGCCACCAGCAGAGAGGGACCCGGACAATCGCCCCAGCATTTT.

The chain combines TRBV2 with TRBJ1-5, with D perhaps matching TRBD1 (6 bases). This CDR3 spans 12 amino acids. V was trimmed by 6 bases and J by 9 bases, leaving 12 bases between them. The germline CDR1 and CDR2 sequences are SNHLY and FYNNEI. CDR3 sequence: CASRLTGRPQHF. DNA for the CDR3: TGTGCCAGCAGGCTCACAGGGCGGCCCCAGCATTTT.

The V call is TRBV30, the J call TRBJ2-2; 9 bases align to TRBD1. Germline values: CDR1 GTSNPN, CDR2 SVGIG (reference sequence). Trimming removed 4 bases from V and 4 bases from J; junction bases left unmatched: 10. The CDR3 is made up of 16 amino acids. The DNA for the CDR3 is TGTGCCTGGATCCCTGGGGACAGGGTTCGCACCGGGGAGCTGTTTTTT. Translated: CAWIPGDRVRTGELFF.

J is TRBJ1-1 and V is TRBV7-9; D remains unclear. The CDR3 runs to 14 residues. Looked up from germline, CDR1 is SEHNR and CDR2 is FQNEAQ (reference sequence). V lost 1 base and J 2 bases, leaving 8 bases between the germline ends. The CDR3 DNA reads as TGTGCCAGCAGCTTAGGGACCGAAAACACTGAAGCTTTCTTT. Translated: CASSLGTENTEAFF.

In DNA, the CDR3 is TGTGCCAGCAGCTTAGAGGCTTACCAAGAGACCCAGTACTTC. Translated, it gives CASSLEAYQETQYF. This chain joins TRBV7-9 and TRBJ2-5; D uncertain. CDR3 size: 14 residues. Germline lookup yields CDR1 SEHNR and CDR2 FQNEAQ (reference sequence). Trimming removed 1 base at V and 0 bases at J, with 6 bases between.

The chain joins TRBV30 to TRBJ2-4; 9 bases are shared with TRBD2. The CDR3 sequence is 15 residues long. Germline lookup yields CDR1 GTSNPN and CDR2 SVGIG (reference sequence). The V and J ends lost 6 bases and 7 bases, in that order; junction bases with no gene match: 13. The CDR3 loop is CACSLAGGRYNIQYF. The CDR3 nucleotides read TGTGCCTGCTCCCTGGCGGGAGGGAGGTATAACATTCAGTACTTC.

The chain uses TRBV2 and TRBJ2-1; 15 nucleotides agree with TRBD2. This CDR3 region has 21 residues. CDR1 is SNHLY, CDR2 FYNNEI, per germline. V lost 0 bases to trimming and J lost 0 bases; unmatched junction nucleotides: 9. The CDR3 nucleotides read TGTGCCAGCAGTGAAGCGGGACTAGCGGGGGGTTGGGGGAGCTCCTACAATGAGCAGTTCTTC. Protein: CASSEAGLAGGWGSSYNEQFF.

The V and J genes are TRBV4-3 and TRBJ2-5; D is unresolved. CDR3 length: 17 amino acids. V shed 1 base and J shed 5 bases, with 20 bases lying between them. In germline, CDR1 is LGHNA, CDR2 YSLEER. DNA of the CDR3: TGCGCCAGCAGCCAAGGTCCTCACTCCGAGGTCGCCGAGACCCAGTACTTC. It encodes CASSQGPHSEVAETQYF.

The chain links TRBV4-1 to TRBJ1-2; 9 bases match TRBD1. This CDR3 has 15 residues. Germline-derived CDR1 and CDR2 are MGHRA and YSYEKL. Losses at the gene ends were 1 base for V and 6 bases for J; bases not matched to a gene: 6. The CDR3: CASSQAGQGVDGYTF. The CDR3 DNA sequence: TGCGCCAGCAGCCAAGCGGGACAGGGAGTCGATGGCTACACCTTC.

The V gene is TRBV5-1, the J gene TRBJ2-1; D perhaps matches TRBD1 (6 bases). The germline V gene encodes CDR1 SGHRS and CDR2 YFSETQ. The CDR3 length is 17 residues. The V gene lost 3 bases and the J gene lost 1 base, with 17 bases spanning the gap. CDR3 DNA sequence: TGCGCCAGCAGCTCGCGCGACAGGACAACTTCCTACAATGAGCAGTTCTTC. Its protein is CASSSRDRTTSYNEQFF.

V is TRBV4-3 and J is TRBJ2-7; no reliable D call. Trimming took 0 bases from V and 5 from J, leaving 11 bases between them. This CDR3 is built from 14 residues. Germline loops: CDR1 LGHNA, CDR2 YSLEER. CDR3 sequence (DNA): TGCGCCAGCAGCCAAGACCGTTTCTCTGACGAGCAGTACTTC. It specifies CASSQDRFSDEQYF.

This chain links TRBV6-5 with TRBJ2-3; D unresolved. Germline V gene sequence: CDR1 MNHEY, CDR2 SVGAGI. This CDR3 is built from 14 residues. Between the trimmed V and J ends, which lost 6 bases and 6 bases, there was a span of 16 bases. In DNA, the CDR3 is TGTGCCAGCAGACCCGGGCCGGCGAGGGATACGCAGTATTTT. Translating it yields CASRPGPARDTQYF.

There are a few counts of this clone. The J gene is TRBJ1-4, the V gene TRBV15, with D hard to call. Germline CDR1 is LNHNV and CDR2 is YYDKDF (reference sequence). V lost 2 bases and J 0 bases, leaving 7 bases between the germline ends. CDR3 size: 15 residues. The CDR3 reads CATSRSASTNEKLFF. DNA of the CDR3: TGTGCCACCAGCAGATCAGCCTCAACTAATGAAAAACTGTTTTTT. Together with reference TRBV15 and TRBJ1-4, the CDR3 gives the full variable domain: DAMVIQNPRYQVTQFGKPVTLSCSQTLNHNVMYWYQQKSSQAPKLLFHYYDKDFNNEADTPDNFQSRRPNTSFCFLDIRSPGLGDTAMYLCATSRSASTNEKLFFGSGTQLSVL.

The sample holds one count of this clone. The V and J genes are TRBV7-2 and TRBJ2-1; 10 nucleotides agree with TRBD1. Per the germline V gene, CDR1 is SGHTA and CDR2 is FQGNSA. The length of the CDR3 is 17 residues. Germline trimming cut 5 bases from V and 0 bases from J; bases unmatched to any gene: 7. CDR3 DNA: TGTGCCAGCAGCCCCCCGACAGGGGGCTACTCCTACAATGAGCAGTTCTTC. Translated, it gives CASSPPTGGYSYNEQFF. The full variable domain, rest sourced from reference TRBV7-2 and TRBJ2-1, is GAGVSQSPSNKVTEKGKDVELRCDPISGHTALYWYRQSLGQGLEFLIYFQGNSAPDKSGLPSDRFSAERTGGSVSTLTIQRTQQEDSAVYLCASSPPTGGYSYNEQFFGPGTRLTVL.

The rearrangement links TRBV9 to TRBJ2-1; TRBD2 might be the D (5 bases). Trimming removed 5 bases from V and 8 bases from J, with 20 bases in between. The CDR3 spans 15 residues. Looked up from germline, CDR1 is SGDLS and CDR2 is YYNGEE. The CDR3 loop is CASSDDYESNHEQFF. The DNA of the CDR3 is TGTGCCAGCAGTGACGACTACGAGAGCAACCATGAGCAGTTCTTC.